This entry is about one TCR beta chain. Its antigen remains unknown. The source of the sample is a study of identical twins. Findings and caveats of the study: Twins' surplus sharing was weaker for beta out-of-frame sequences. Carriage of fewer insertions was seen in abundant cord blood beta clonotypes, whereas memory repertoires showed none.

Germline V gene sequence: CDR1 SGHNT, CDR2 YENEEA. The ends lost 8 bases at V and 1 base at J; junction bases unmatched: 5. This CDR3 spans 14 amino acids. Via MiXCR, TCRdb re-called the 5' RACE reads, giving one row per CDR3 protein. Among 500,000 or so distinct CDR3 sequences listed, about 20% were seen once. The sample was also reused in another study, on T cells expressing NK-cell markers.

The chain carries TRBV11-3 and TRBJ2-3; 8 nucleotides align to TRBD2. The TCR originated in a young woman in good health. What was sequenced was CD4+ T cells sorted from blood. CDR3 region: CASEEAGGTDTQYF. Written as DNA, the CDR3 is TGTGCCAGCGAGGAAGCGGGGGGCACAGATACGCAGTATTTT.